The 20 T cell receptor beta chains presented below share a single source sample, sequenced in a study of molecular identifiers for immune sequencing clone quantification. TCRdb fed the PCR reads into MiXCR, producing one record per CDR3 protein. The profile shows roughly 320,000 distinct CDR3 sequences, roughly 24% of them singletons. The specimen sequenced was naive CD8+ T cells from blood, with Jurkat cell RNA spiked in. Subset specified: FACS-sorted CD8+CD4-CCR7+CD45RA+ naive T cells. The receptor source for this set is a human donor in good health. Some libraries in this study had Jurkat cell RNA spiked in.

Turning to this clonotype: This may be a read error: a much more frequent sequence differs by one nucleotide. The chain uses TRBV4-3 and TRBJ2-3; D might be TRBD1 (5 bases). The CDR3 consists of 16 residues. The germline V gene encodes CDR1 LGHNA and CDR2 YSLEER. This CDR3 reads CVSSQGSQAPTDTQYF. The DNA of the CDR3 is TGCGTCAGCAGCCAGGGTAGCCAAGCCCCCACAGATACGCAGTATTTT.

Comments on this clonotype: A much larger clonotype is one base distant, so this may be a read error. CDR3 coding DNA: TGTGTCAGCAGCTCCAGAGTGCTAGCGGGGCAAGAGACCCAGTACTTC. This gives the protein CVSSSRVLAGQETQYF. The J gene is TRBJ2-5, the V gene TRBV13, with 9 bases that match TRBD2. CDR3 size: 16 residues. Germline V gene sequence: CDR1 PRHDT, CDR2 FYEKMQ (reference sequence).

The chain joins TRBV16 to TRBJ2-3; 11 positions agree with TRBD2. The length of the CDR3 is 18 residues. The V and J ends lost 5 bases and 0 bases, in that order; junction bases with no gene match: 10. The germline CDR1 and CDR2 sequences are KGHSY and FQNENV. CDR3 region: CASSETPGLAESTDTQYF. The CDR3 DNA reads as TGTGCCAGCAGCGAGACCCCGGGACTAGCGGAAAGCACAGATACGCAGTATTTT.

The chain has TRBV27 and TRBJ2-4; TRBD1 agrees at 8 bases. This CDR3 has 13 residues. From germline, CDR1 is MNHEY and CDR2 SMNVEV (reference sequence). Losses at the gene ends were 9 bases for V and 1 base for J; bases not matched to a gene: 2. As DNA, the CDR3 is TGTGCCAGACGACAGGGGGCCAAAAACATTCAGTACTTC. Its protein product is CARRQGAKNIQYF.

A note on this clonotype: At one boundary the junction diverges from the germline segment, which might be a read error. V is TRBV7-9 and J is TRBJ2-7; D is ambiguous. The CDR3 sequence is 15 residues long. CDR1 is SEHNR, CDR2 FQNEAQ, per germline (reference sequence). The CDR3 here is CASGFTLAGPYEQYF. Written as DNA, the CDR3 is TGTGCCAGCGGCTTTACCCTGGCAGGCCCTTACGAGCAGTACTTC.

This clonotype was observed a few times. The genes are TRBV4-3 and TRBJ1-3; weak D call: TRBD1 (5 bases). Germline CDR1 and CDR2: LGHNA and YSLEER. The CDR3 totals 17 residues. Trimming shortened V by 2 bases and J by 6 bases, and 20 bases separated the two germline ends. CDR3 amino acids: CASSQNPLVGGENTIYF. DNA of the CDR3: TGCGCCAGCAGCCAAAATCCCCTAGTGGGGGGTGAAAACACCATATATTTT.

On this clonotype: A read error may be the cause here, since a much bigger clone is one base away. This CDR3 fails to terminate in the conserved phenylalanine or tryptophan, so it likely reflects a read error. The V gene is TRBV4-1, the J gene TRBJ2-3; TRBD2 matches at 9 bases. This CDR3 spans 18 amino acids. The J segment lost 1 base and the V segment lost 1 base, leaving 9 bases of the junction unmatched. Germline V lookup: CDR1 MGHRA, CDR2 YSYEKL. CDR3 coding DNA: TGCGCCAGCAGCCAAGTTCCCCCCCTAGCGGGACGCACAGATACGCAGTATTCT. Translated, it gives CASSQVPPLAGRTDTQYS.

Comment on this clonotype: Being one base from a much bigger clone, this may be a read error. CDR3 protein: CASSVGGEGALGDEQFF. The CDR3 nucleotides are TGTGCCAGCAGCGTAGGGGGAGAGGGGGCTCTTGGGGATGAGCAGTTCTTC. The chain links TRBV9 to TRBJ2-1, with 7 bases aligning to TRBD1. This CDR3 comprises 17 residues. Germline values: CDR1 SGDLS, CDR2 YYNGEE. With 0 bases clipped from V and 8 bases from J, the junction kept 14 bases outside the gene matches. The variable domain in full, completed from reference TRBV9 and TRBJ2-1, reads DSGVTQTPKHLITATGQRVTLRCSPRSGDLSVYWYQQSLDQGLQFLIQYYNGEERAKGNILERFSAQQFPDLHSELNLSSLELGDSALYFCASSVGGEGALGDEQFFGPGTRLTVL.

This clonotype came up a few times. V gene TRBV11-2 combines with J gene TRBJ1-1, with a tentative D call TRBD1 (5 bases). The germline CDR1 and CDR2 sequences are SGHAT and FQNNGV. Trimming removed 5 bases from V and 7 bases from J, with 11 bases in between. This CDR3 is 12 amino acids long. The CDR3 protein is CASSHETVEAFF. The CDR3 nucleotides are TGTGCCAGCAGCCACGAGACAGTTGAAGCTTTCTTT.

Comment on this clonotype: No conserved phenylalanine or tryptophan ends this CDR3, so it is likely a read error. This sequence joins TRBV3-1 and TRBJ2-7; D is unresolved. The CDR3 has 13 residues. V gave up 3 bases and J gave up 7 bases, with 13 bases separating them. CDR1 and CDR2 (germline): LGHDT, YNNKEL (reference sequence). The CDR3 bases are TGTGCCAGCAGCCAGATGGGGATTTTGGAGCAGTACATC. As protein: CASSQMGILEQYI.

As concerns this clonotype: A read error may account for a junction end that differs from germline. The chain recombines TRBV28 with TRBJ2-2; 8 bases fit TRBD2. CDR1 is MDHEN, CDR2 SYDVKM, per germline. This CDR3 contains 15 residues. The CDR3 DNA sequence: TGTGCCAGCAGTCAGCGGGAGTGGGGGACCGGGGAGCTGGTTTTT. Translating it yields CASSQREWGTGELVF. The full variable domain, rest sourced from reference TRBV28 and TRBJ2-2, is DVKVTQSSRYLVKRTGEKVFLECVQDMDHENMFWYRQDPGLGLRLIYFSYDVKMKEKGDIPEGYSVSREKKERFSLILESASTNQTSMYLCASSQREWGTGELVFGEGSRLTVL.

This sequence joins TRBV30 and TRBJ2-3; the D is unclear. CDR3 length equals 12 residues. V shed 4 bases and J shed 4 bases, with 9 bases lying between them. Germline V gene data show CDR1 as GTSNPN and CDR2 as SVGIG (reference sequence). The CDR3 loop reads CAWIPVADTQYF. CDR3 bases: TGTGCCTGGATCCCGGTAGCAGATACGCAGTATTTT.

Of note for this clonotype: Germline is not matched at one junction end, which may reflect a read error. The chain is built from TRBV29-1 and TRBJ2-3, with 7 bases aligning to TRBD2. The CDR3 loop spans 13 amino acids. CDR1 is SQVTM and CDR2 is ANQGSEA in the germline V gene. The CDR3 loop reads CSAEAGPADTRYF. DNA for the CDR3: TGCAGCGCCGAAGCGGGGCCTGCAGATACGCGGTATTTT.

This clonotype was observed at least ten times. The CDR3 sequence is CAAEQGDDTEAFF. The CDR3 bases are TGTGCCGCGGAACAGGGGGATGACACTGAAGCTTTCTTT. This chain connects TRBV10-3 to TRBJ1-1; TRBD1 aligns across 8 bases. CDR3 length: 13 amino acids. Germline V lookup: CDR1 ENHRY, CDR2 SYGVKD. V gave up 11 bases and J gave up 3 bases; unmatched junction bases: 8.

This clonotype occurred many times. The chain links TRBV15 to TRBJ2-3; 9 bases are a match to TRBD2. The V segment lost 0 bases and the J segment 2 bases; nucleotides outside the gene matches: 6. Germline CDR1 reads LNHNV; CDR2 reads YYDKDF (reference sequence). CDR3 size: 17 residues. The CDR3 reads CATSRDWLAGPTDTQYF. CDR3 sequence (DNA): TGTGCCACCAGCAGAGATTGGCTAGCGGGACCCACAGATACGCAGTATTTT.

A few counts support this clonotype. The V gene is TRBV4-1, the J gene TRBJ2-3; 7 nucleotides align to TRBD1. This CDR3 contains 15 residues. The J segment lost 3 bases and the V segment lost 5 bases, leaving 8 bases of the junction unmatched. Germline assignment: CDR1 MGHRA and CDR2 YSYEKL. The CDR3 region has the DNA TGCGCCAGCAGCTCGACAGGGCCTCGTACAGATACGCAGTATTTT. Its translation is CASSSTGPRTDTQYF.

This clonotype was counted only a few times. This chain connects TRBV7-2 to TRBJ2-1, with D perhaps matching TRBD1 (6 bases). Deletions cut 6 bases from V and 4 bases from J, with 19 bases between. The germline V gene encodes CDR1 SGHTA and CDR2 FQGNSA. The CDR3 sequence is 16 residues long. This CDR3 reads CASSLLWQGSYNEQFF. As DNA, the CDR3 is TGTGCCAGCAGTCTCCTTTGGCAGGGGTCATACAATGAGCAGTTCTTC.

This clonotype was recorded many times. The chain recombines TRBV7-9 with TRBJ2-2; D remains unclear. Germline V lookup: CDR1 SEHNR, CDR2 FQNEAQ (reference sequence). The V and J ends lost 7 bases and 8 bases respectively, with 8 bases between them. The length of the CDR3 is 11 residues. The CDR3 is CASTPPGELFF. In nucleotides, the CDR3 is TGTGCCAGCACCCCCCCGGGGGAGCTGTTTTTT.

This clonotype was seen only a few times. This chain uses TRBV7-9 with TRBJ2-5, with D perhaps matching TRBD2 (7 bases). The CDR3 sequence is 16 residues long. Germline CDR1 and CDR2: SEHNR and FQNEAQ (reference sequence). V lost 4 bases and J 1 base, leaving 16 bases between the germline ends. The CDR3 here is CASSSEGGGGQETQYF. For the CDR3, the DNA is TGTGCCAGCAGCTCAGAAGGGGGGGGCGGCCAAGAGACCCAGTACTTC.

This clonotype was observed at least ten times. The chain carries TRBV28 and TRBJ1-5; no reliable D call. CDR3 length equals 12 residues. In germline, CDR1 is MDHEN, CDR2 SYDVKM. V gave up 5 bases and J gave up 3 bases, with 5 bases separating them. The CDR3 spells CASSGYNQPQHF. The CDR3 DNA reads as TGTGCCAGCAGTGGGTACAATCAGCCCCAGCATTTT.